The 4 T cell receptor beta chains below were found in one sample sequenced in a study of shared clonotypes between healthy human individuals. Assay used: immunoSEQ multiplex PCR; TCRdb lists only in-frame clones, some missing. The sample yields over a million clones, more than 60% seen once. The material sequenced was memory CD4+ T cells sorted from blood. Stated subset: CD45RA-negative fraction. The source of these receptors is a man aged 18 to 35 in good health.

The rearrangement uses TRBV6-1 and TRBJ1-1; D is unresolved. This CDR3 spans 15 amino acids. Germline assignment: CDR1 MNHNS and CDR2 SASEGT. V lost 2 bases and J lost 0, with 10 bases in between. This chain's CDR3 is CASSELQQLNTEAFF. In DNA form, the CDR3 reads TGTGCCAGCAGTGAATTACAGCAATTGAACACTGAAGCTTTCTTT.

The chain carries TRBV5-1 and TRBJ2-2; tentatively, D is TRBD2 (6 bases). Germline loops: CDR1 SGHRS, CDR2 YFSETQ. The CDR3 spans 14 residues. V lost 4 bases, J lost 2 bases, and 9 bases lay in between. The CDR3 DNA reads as TGCGCCAGCAGCGTTAGCGGTAACACCGGGGAGCTGTTTTTT. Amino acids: CASSVSGNTGELFF.

In DNA form, the CDR3 reads TGCGCCAGCAGCCCGGAGGCAGGAAACTACGAGCAGTACTTC. Translating gives CASSPEAGNYEQYF. The chain joins TRBV5-1 to TRBJ2-7; maybe TRBD2 (5 bases). V lost 4 bases and J lost 3, with 14 bases in between. This CDR3 contains 14 residues. Per germline, CDR1 SGHRS and CDR2 YFSETQ. Full variable domain (remainder filled in from reference TRBV5-1 and TRBJ2-7): KAGVTQTPRYLIKTRGQQVTLSCSPISGHRSVSWYQQTPGQGLQFLFEYFSETQRNKGNFPGRFSGRQFSNSRSEMNVSTLELGDSALYLCASSPEAGNYEQYFGPGTRLTVT.

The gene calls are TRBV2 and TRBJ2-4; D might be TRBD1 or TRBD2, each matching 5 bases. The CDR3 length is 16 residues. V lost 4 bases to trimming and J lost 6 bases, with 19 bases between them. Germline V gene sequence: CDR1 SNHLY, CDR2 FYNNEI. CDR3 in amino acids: CASSVTGARTSNIQYF. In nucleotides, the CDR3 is TGTGCCAGCAGTGTAACCGGGGCCCGTACCTCAAACATTCAGTACTTC. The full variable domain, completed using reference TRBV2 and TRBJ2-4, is EPEVTQTPSHQVTQMGQEVILRCVPISNHLYFYWYRQILGQKVEFLVSFYNNEISEKSEIFDDQFSVERPDGSNFTLKIRSTKLEDSAMYFCASSVTGARTSNIQYFGAGTRLSVL.